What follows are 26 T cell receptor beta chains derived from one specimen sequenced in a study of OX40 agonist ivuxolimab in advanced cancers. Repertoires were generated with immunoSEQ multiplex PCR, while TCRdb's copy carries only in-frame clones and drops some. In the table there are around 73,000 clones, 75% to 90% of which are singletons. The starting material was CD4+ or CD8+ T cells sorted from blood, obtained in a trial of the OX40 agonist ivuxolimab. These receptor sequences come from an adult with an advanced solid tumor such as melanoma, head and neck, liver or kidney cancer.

CDR3 nucleotide sequence: TGTGCCAGCAGTTACGGTGCAGGGTCACTTTCCTACGAGCAGTACTTC. It is translated as CASSYGAGSLSYEQYF. The rearrangement links TRBV6-5 to TRBJ2-7; D is possibly TRBD1 (5 bases). Germline assignment: CDR1 MNHEY and CDR2 SVGAGI. This CDR3 comprises 16 residues. The V end lost 2 bases, the J end lost 1 base, and 15 bases lay between the germline ends.

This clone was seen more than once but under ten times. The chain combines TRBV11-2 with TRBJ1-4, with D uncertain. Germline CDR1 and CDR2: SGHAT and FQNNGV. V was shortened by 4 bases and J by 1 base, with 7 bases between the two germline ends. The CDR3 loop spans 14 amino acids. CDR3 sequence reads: CASSSDGTNEKLFF. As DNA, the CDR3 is TGTGCCAGCAGCTCGGACGGAACTAATGAAAAACTGTTTTTT.

The CDR3 DNA sequence: TGCGCCAGCAGCTTGGAGGGTTGGGAAAGCTCCTACAATGAGCAGTTCTTC. It specifies CASSLEGWESSYNEQFF. This chain connects TRBV5-1 to TRBJ2-1; D gene ambiguous. V was clipped by 0 bases and J by 0 bases, with 13 bases between them. This CDR3 has 17 amino acids. The germline V gene encodes CDR1 SGHRS and CDR2 YFSETQ.

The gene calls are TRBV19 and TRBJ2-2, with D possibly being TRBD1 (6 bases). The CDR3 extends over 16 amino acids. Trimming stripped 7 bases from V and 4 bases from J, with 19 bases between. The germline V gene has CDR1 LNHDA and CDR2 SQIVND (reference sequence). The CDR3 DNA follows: TGTGCCAGTACCCCAGGGGCAGGGGCGCCCACCGGGGAGCTGTTTTTT. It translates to CASTPGAGAPTGELFF.

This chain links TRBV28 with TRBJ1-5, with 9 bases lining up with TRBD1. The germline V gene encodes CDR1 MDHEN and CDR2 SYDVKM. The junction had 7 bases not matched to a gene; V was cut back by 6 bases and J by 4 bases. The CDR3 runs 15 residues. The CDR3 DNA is TGTGCCAGCAGCCAAAACGACAGGGGGAATCAGCCCCAGCATTTT. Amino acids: CASSQNDRGNQPQHF.

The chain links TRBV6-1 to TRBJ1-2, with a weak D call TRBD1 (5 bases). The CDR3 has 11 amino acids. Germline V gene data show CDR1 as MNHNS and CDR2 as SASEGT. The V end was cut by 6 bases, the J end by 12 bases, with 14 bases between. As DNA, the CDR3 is TGTGCCAGCAGGGGGACGACGGCGAACACCTTC. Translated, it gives CASRGTTANTF.

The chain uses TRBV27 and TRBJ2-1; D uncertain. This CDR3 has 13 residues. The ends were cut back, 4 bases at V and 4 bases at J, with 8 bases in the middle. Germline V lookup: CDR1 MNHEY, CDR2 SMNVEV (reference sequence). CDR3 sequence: CASSWTGYNEQFF. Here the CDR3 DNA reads TGTGCCAGCAGTTGGACGGGTTACAATGAGCAGTTCTTC.

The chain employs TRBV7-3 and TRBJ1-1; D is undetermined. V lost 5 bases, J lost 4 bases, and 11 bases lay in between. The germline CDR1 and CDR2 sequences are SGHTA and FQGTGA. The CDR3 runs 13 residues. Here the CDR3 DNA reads TGTGCCAGCAGCCCCGGCGGAGGCACTGAAGCTTTCTTT. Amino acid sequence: CASSPGGGTEAFF.

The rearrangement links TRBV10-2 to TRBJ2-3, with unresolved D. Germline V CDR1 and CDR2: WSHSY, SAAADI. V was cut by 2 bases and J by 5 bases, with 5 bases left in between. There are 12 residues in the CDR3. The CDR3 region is CASSELGDTQYF. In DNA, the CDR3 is TGCGCCAGCAGTGAGCTTGGAGATACGCAGTATTTT.

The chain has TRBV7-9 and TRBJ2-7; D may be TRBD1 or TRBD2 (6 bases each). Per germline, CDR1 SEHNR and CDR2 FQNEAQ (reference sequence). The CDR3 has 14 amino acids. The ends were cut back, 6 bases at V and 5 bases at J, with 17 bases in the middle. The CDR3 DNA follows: TGTGCCAGCAGTTCCACAGGGAGGCTACACGAGCAGTACTTC. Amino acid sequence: CASSSTGRLHEQYF.

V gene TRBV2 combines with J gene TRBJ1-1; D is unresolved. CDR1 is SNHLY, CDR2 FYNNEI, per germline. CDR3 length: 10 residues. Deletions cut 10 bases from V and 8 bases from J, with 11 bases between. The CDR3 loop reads CATQTSEAFF. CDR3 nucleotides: TGTGCCACCCAGACCTCCGAAGCTTTCTTT. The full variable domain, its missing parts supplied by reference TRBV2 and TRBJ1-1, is EPEVTQTPSHQVTQMGQEVILRCVPISNHLYFYWYRQILGQKVEFLVSFYNNEISEKSEIFDDQFSVERPDGSNFTLKIRSTKLEDSAMYFCATQTSEAFFGQGTRLTVV.

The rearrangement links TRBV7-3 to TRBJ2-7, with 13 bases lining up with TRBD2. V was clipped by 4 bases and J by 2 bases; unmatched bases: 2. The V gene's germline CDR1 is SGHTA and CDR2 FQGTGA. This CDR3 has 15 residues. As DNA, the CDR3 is TGTGCCAGCAGCTGGGGACTAGCGGGAACCTACGAGCAGTACTTC. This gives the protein CASSWGLAGTYEQYF.

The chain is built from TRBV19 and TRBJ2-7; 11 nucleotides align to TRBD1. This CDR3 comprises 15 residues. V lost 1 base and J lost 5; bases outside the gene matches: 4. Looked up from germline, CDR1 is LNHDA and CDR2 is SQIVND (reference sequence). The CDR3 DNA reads TGTGCCAGTAGTATAGGGGACAGGGGGTACCACGAGCAGTACTTC. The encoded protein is CASSIGDRGYHEQYF.

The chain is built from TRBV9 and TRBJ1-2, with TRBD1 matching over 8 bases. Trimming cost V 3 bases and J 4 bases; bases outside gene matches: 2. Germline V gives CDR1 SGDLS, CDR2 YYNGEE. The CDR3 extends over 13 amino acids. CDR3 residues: CASSGQGFYGYTF. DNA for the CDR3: TGTGCCAGCAGCGGACAGGGGTTCTATGGCTACACCTTC.

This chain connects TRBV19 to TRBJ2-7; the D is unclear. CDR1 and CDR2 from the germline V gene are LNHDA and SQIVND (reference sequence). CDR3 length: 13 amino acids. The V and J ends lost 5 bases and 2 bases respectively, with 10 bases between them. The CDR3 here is CASSALTTYEQYF. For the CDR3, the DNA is TGTGCCAGTAGTGCATTAACTACCTACGAGCAGTACTTC. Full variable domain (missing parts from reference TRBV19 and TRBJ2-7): DGGITQSPKYLFRKEGQNVTLSCEQNLNHDAMYWYRQDPGQGLRLIYYSQIVNDFQKGDIAEGYSVSREKKESFPLTVTSAQKNPTAFYLCASSALTTYEQYFGPGTRLTVT.

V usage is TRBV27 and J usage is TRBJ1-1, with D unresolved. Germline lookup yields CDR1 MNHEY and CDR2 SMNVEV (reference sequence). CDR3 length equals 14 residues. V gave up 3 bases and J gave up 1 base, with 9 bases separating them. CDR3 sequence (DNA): TGTGCCAGCAGTTTTTATGGCCCGAACACTGAAGCTTTCTTT. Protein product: CASSFYGPNTEAFF.

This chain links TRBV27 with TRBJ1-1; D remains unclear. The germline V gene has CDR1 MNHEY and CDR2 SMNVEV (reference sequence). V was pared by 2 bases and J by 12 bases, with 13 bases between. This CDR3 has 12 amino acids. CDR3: CASSLRGRESFF. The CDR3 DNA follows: TGTGCCAGCAGTTTACGAGGGCGGGAATCTTTCTTT.

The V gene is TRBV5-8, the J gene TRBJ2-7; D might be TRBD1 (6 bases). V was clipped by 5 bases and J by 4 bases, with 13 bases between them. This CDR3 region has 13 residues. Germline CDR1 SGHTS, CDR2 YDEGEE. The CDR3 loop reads CASRPGTQYEQYF. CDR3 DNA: TGTGCCAGCAGGCCCGGGACACAGTACGAGCAGTACTTC.

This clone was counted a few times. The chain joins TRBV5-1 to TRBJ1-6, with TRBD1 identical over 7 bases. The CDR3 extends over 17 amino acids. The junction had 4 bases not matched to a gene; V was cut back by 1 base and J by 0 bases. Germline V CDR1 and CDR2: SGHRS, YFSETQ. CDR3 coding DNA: TGCGCCAGCAGCTTGAGGGGGCCGAGCTCCTATAATTCACCCCTCCACTTT. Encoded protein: CASSLRGPSSYNSPLHF.

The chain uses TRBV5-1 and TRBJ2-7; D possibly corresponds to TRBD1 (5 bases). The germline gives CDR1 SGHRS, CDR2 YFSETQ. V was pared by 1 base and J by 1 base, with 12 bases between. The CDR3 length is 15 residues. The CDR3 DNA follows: TGCGCCAGCAGCTTGAGGGGCAGGCTGTCCTACGAGCAGTACTTC. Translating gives CASSLRGRLSYEQYF. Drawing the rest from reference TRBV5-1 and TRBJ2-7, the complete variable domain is KAGVTQTPRYLIKTRGQQVTLSCSPISGHRSVSWYQQTPGQGLQFLFEYFSETQRNKGNFPGRFSGRQFSNSRSEMNVSTLELGDSALYLCASSLRGRLSYEQYFGPGTRLTVT.

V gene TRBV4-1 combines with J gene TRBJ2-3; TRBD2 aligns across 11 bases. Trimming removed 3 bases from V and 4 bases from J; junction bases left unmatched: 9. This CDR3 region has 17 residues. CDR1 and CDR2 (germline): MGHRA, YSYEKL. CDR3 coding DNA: TGCGCCAGCAGCCAGCTGATGCTAGCGGGGGGTGCAGATACGCAGTATTTT. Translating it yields CASSQLMLAGGADTQYF.

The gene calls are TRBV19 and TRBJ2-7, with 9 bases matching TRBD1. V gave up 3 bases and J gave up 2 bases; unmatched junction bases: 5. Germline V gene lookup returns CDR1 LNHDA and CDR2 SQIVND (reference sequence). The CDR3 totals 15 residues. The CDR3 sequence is CASSIGQGIAYEQYF. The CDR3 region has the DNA TGTGCCAGTAGTATCGGACAGGGGATAGCCTACGAGCAGTACTTC.

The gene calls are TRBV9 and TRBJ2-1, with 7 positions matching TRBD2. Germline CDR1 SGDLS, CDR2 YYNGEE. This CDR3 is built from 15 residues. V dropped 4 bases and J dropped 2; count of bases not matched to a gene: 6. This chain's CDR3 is CASSPTGLTYNEQFF. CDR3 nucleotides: TGTGCCAGCAGCCCCACGGGACTAACCTACAATGAGCAGTTCTTC.

CDR3 in DNA: TGTGCCATCAGTGATATGCGCGATGAGCAGTTCTTC. Amino acid sequence: CAISDMRDEQFF. The chain employs TRBV10-3 and TRBJ2-1; D is unclear. CDR1 ENHRY and CDR2 SYGVKD come from the germline V gene. The CDR3 extends over 12 amino acids. The germline V and J ends were trimmed by 3 bases and 8 bases, with 8 bases remaining between them.

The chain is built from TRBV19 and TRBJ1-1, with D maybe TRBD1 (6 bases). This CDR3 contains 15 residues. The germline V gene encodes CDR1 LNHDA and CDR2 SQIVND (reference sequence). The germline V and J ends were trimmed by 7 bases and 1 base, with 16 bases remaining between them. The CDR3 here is CASTEGGHGNTEAFF. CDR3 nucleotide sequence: TGTGCCAGTACCGAAGGGGGTCACGGGAACACTGAAGCTTTCTTT.

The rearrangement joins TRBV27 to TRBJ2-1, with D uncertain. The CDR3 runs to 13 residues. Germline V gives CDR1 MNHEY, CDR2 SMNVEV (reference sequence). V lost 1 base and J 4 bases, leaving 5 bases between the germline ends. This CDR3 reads CASSLFSYNEQFF. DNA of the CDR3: TGTGCCAGCAGTTTATTTTCTTACAATGAGCAGTTCTTC.